Only a few counts were recorded for the clone carrying this T cell receptor beta chain. The antigen is undetermined. Expressed TCRB transcripts got sequenced, as all isolated RNA was reverse transcribed. Measured with immunoSEQ multiplex PCR; TCRdb has only the in-frame clones, and not every one. The sample lists roughly 700,000 clones; 13% were seen once. This CDR3 is 11 amino acids long. The germline CDR1 and CDR2 sequences are MDHEN and SYDVKM. Trimming removed 5 bases from V and 4 bases from J, with 3 bases in between. The data were taken from a study of beta chain features in type 1 diabetes. Study conclusions and caveats: Patients with Type 1 diabetes showed moderately but significantly shorter TCRB CDR3s in all four CD4+ subsets.

Sequences were obtained from naive CD4+ T cells from blood. The chain carries TRBV28 and TRBJ2-1; no definite D call. The sequence derives from a man between 18 and 29 years old with type 1 diabetes. CDR3 amino acids: CASSGYNEQFF. The CDR3 DNA reads as TGTGCCAGCAGTGGGTACAATGAGCAGTTCTTC.